The 26 T cell receptor beta chains listed next were all sequenced from one sample in a study of cytomegalovirus exposure and HLA in healthy donors. Profiling relied on immunoSEQ multiplex PCR, and the TCRdb table lists in-frame clones only, not all of them. The sample contains 65,000 to 80,000 clones, approximately 95% of which appear only once. Sequencing used PBMCs. These receptor sequences come from a woman between 18 and 30 years old in good health and CMV-seropositive.

This chain links TRBV15 with TRBJ2-1, with TRBD2 matching 8 bases. V dropped 1 base and J dropped 6; count of bases not matched to a gene: 17. The germline V gene encodes CDR1 LNHNV and CDR2 YYDKDF (reference sequence). There are 19 residues in the CDR3. DNA for the CDR3: TGTGCCACCAGCAGAGCATTCATGGGGGTACTAGCGGAGAGCAATGAGCAGTTCTTC. Protein sequence: CATSRAFMGVLAESNEQFF. The full variable domain, its missing parts supplied by reference TRBV15 and TRBJ2-1, is DAMVIQNPRYQVTQFGKPVTLSCSQTLNHNVMYWYQQKSSQAPKLLFHYYDKDFNNEADTPDNFQSRRPNTSFCFLDIRSPGLGDTAMYLCATSRAFMGVLAESNEQFFGPGTRLTVL.

V gene TRBV4-1 combines with J gene TRBJ2-5; D unresolved. V was clipped by 1 base and J by 1 base, with 13 bases between them. Germline-derived CDR1 and CDR2 are MGHRA and YSYEKL. This CDR3 has 16 residues. The CDR3 nucleotides are TGCGCCAGCAGCCAAGGGGCCAGGTCGCCCCAAGAGACCCAGTACTTC. Translating gives CASSQGARSPQETQYF.

V is TRBV5-1 and J is TRBJ1-4; tentatively, D is TRBD1 (5 bases). The germline gives CDR1 SGHRS, CDR2 YFSETQ. This CDR3 contains 15 residues. Trimming removed 0 bases at V and 1 base at J, with 7 bases between. The CDR3 sequence: CASSLVGGTNEKLFF. The CDR3 DNA sequence: TGCGCCAGCAGCTTGGTGGGGGGAACTAATGAAAAACTGTTTTTT.

J is TRBJ2-3 and V is TRBV10-2, with TRBD1 identical over 7 bases. Germline lookup yields CDR1 WSHSY and CDR2 SAAADI. The CDR3 spans 14 residues. With V trimmed by 6 bases and J by 2 bases, 5 bases remained unmatched. CDR3 sequence: CASRTGAYTDTQYF. The CDR3 nucleotides read TGCGCCAGCAGAACAGGGGCCTACACAGATACGCAGTATTTT.

This chain joins TRBV6-1 and TRBJ1-2; 7 bases agree with TRBD1. V lost 6 bases and J lost 2; bases outside the gene matches: 6. This CDR3 is built from 14 residues. CDR1 MNHNS and CDR2 SASEGT come from the germline V gene. The CDR3 region is CASRHRGLNYGYTF. CDR3 in DNA: TGTGCCAGCAGGCACAGGGGTCTCAACTATGGCTACACCTTC.

This rearrangement joins TRBV5-1 to TRBJ2-7, with 8 bases aligning to TRBD1. The CDR3 is made up of 16 amino acids. V lost 0 bases and J lost 3; bases outside the gene matches: 8. Germline V CDR1 and CDR2: SGHRS, YFSETQ. The CDR3 sequence: CASSLDRGQGLYEQYF. The CDR3 bases are TGCGCCAGCAGCTTGGATCGAGGACAGGGCCTCTACGAGCAGTACTTC.

The rearrangement joins TRBV7-2 to TRBJ1-5; tentative D call: TRBD1 (5 bases). Trimming pared 5 bases from V and 3 bases from J, leaving 14 bases between. Germline V gene sequence: CDR1 SGHTA, CDR2 FQGNSA. The CDR3 contains 15 residues. As DNA, the CDR3 is TGTGCCAGCAGCGGATGGGCAGGGCTCAATCAGCCCCAGCATTTT. Amino acid sequence: CASSGWAGLNQPQHF.

The rearrangement links TRBV2 to TRBJ1-4; D gene ambiguous. Germline lookup yields CDR1 SNHLY and CDR2 FYNNEI. The CDR3 length is 12 residues. V was cut by 6 bases and J by 7 bases, with 9 bases left in between. As DNA, the CDR3 is TGTGCCAGCAGGTCCTTGGCTGAAAAACTGTTTTTT. Amino acid sequence: CASRSLAEKLFF.

The chain carries TRBV5-4 and TRBJ1-1, with a tentative D call TRBD1 (6 bases). The V end was cut by 4 bases, the J end by 0 bases, with 16 bases between. The CDR3 spans 16 residues. Per germline, CDR1 SGHNT and CDR2 YYREEE (reference sequence). CDR3 loop: CASSPAGGHMNTEAFF. DNA of the CDR3: TGTGCCAGCAGCCCCGCGGGGGGGCACATGAACACTGAAGCTTTCTTT.

This sequence joins TRBV5-6 and TRBJ2-7, with D possibly matching TRBD2 (6 bases). CDR3 size: 13 residues. The ends were cut back, 4 bases at V and 4 bases at J, with 12 bases in the middle. Germline CDR1 reads SGHDT; CDR2 reads YYEEEE. This chain's CDR3 is CASSRRREYEQYF. As DNA, the CDR3 is TGTGCCAGCAGCCGCCGGAGGGAATACGAGCAGTACTTC.

J is TRBJ1-3 and V is TRBV7-2; D unclear. This CDR3 region has 19 residues. The germline gives CDR1 SGHTA, CDR2 FQGNSA. With 1 base removed from V and 0 bases from J, the gap between germline ends came to 19 bases. The DNA of the CDR3 is TGTGCCAGCAGCTTAGGTAGGGCTGCTCAAGACTACTCTGGAAACACCATATATTTT. This encodes CASSLGRAAQDYSGNTIYF.

The chain employs TRBV9 and TRBJ2-2; weak D call: TRBD1 (5 bases). The CDR3 has 16 amino acids. CDR1 SGDLS and CDR2 YYNGEE come from the germline V gene. The V and J ends lost 0 bases and 3 bases respectively, with 12 bases between them. The CDR3 loop is CASSVVKDTYTGELFF. CDR3 DNA sequence: TGTGCCAGCAGCGTAGTGAAGGACACTTACACCGGGGAGCTGTTTTTT.

This sequence joins TRBV29-1 and TRBJ2-5; D gene unclear. The CDR3 is 12 residues long. V lost 7 bases and J lost 5, with 14 bases in between. Germline lookup yields CDR1 SQVTM and CDR2 ANQGSEA. The CDR3: CSDVGGRETQYF. For the CDR3, the DNA is TGCAGCGATGTCGGCGGAAGGGAGACCCAGTACTTC.

This chain connects TRBV2 to TRBJ2-5, with D maybe TRBD1 (5 bases). The V and J ends lost 3 bases and 1 base respectively, with 12 bases between them. The CDR3 contains 15 residues. CDR1 is SNHLY, CDR2 FYNNEI, per germline. CDR3 sequence (DNA): TGTGCCAGCAGTGAGCTCCAGGGCACCCAAGAGACCCAGTACTTC. It codes for CASSELQGTQETQYF.

The chain has TRBV28 and TRBJ1-4, with D possibly TRBD1 on 5 matching bases. V lost 2 bases to trimming and J lost 8 bases, with 18 bases between them. CDR3 size: 16 residues. Germline V lookup: CDR1 MDHEN, CDR2 SYDVKM. CDR3 in amino acids: CASSLTQTGGWEKLFF. The CDR3, as DNA: TGTGCCAGCAGTTTAACGCAGACGGGGGGTTGGGAAAAACTGTTTTTT.

This chain uses TRBV7-2 with TRBJ2-5; 10 positions match TRBD2. Trimming cost V 5 bases and J 5 bases; bases outside gene matches: 11. This CDR3 has 16 amino acids. Germline-derived CDR1 and CDR2 are SGHTA and FQGNSA. The CDR3 is CASSIGERGGQETQYF. The CDR3 nucleotides read TGTGCCAGCAGCATAGGGGAGCGGGGGGGCCAGGAGACCCAGTACTTC.

This chain connects TRBV9 to TRBJ2-1, with D perhaps TRBD2 (7 bases). This CDR3 is built from 15 residues. Trimming left V 0 bases short and J 6 bases short, with 13 bases between. CDR1 is SGDLS and CDR2 is YYNGEE in the germline V gene. DNA for the CDR3: TGTGCCAGCAGCGTAGTCGCGGGGGCGATCAATGAGCAGTTCTTC. Translated, it gives CASSVVAGAINEQFF.

The chain employs TRBV19 and TRBJ1-3; D not resolved. Per the germline V gene, CDR1 is LNHDA and CDR2 is SQIVND (reference sequence). The CDR3 extends over 16 amino acids. Trimming removed 4 bases at V and 0 bases at J, with 13 bases between. The CDR3 sequence: CASSTEDRHSGNTIYF. The CDR3 DNA is TGTGCCAGTAGTACGGAGGACCGACACTCTGGAAACACCATATATTTT. Filled out from reference TRBV19 and TRBJ1-3, the complete variable domain reads DGGITQSPKYLFRKEGQNVTLSCEQNLNHDAMYWYRQDPGQGLRLIYYSQIVNDFQKGDIAEGYSVSREKKESFPLTVTSAQKNPTAFYLCASSTEDRHSGNTIYFGEGSWLTVV.

This sequence joins TRBV9 and TRBJ2-1, with 7 bases aligning to TRBD2. With V trimmed by 3 bases and J by 4 bases, 16 bases remained unmatched. The germline gives CDR1 SGDLS, CDR2 YYNGEE. The CDR3 loop spans 18 amino acids. CDR3 loop: CASSARTGMGGKYNEQFF. DNA for the CDR3: TGTGCCAGCAGCGCCCGCACGGGGATGGGGGGGAAGTACAATGAGCAGTTCTTC.

V gene TRBV28 combines with J gene TRBJ1-2, with TRBD1 identical over 8 bases. CDR1 is MDHEN, CDR2 SYDVKM, per germline. V lost 8 bases, J lost 3 bases, and 5 bases stayed unmatched. The CDR3 consists of 13 residues. In DNA form, the CDR3 reads TGTGCCAGCGGGACAGGCTATGACTATGGCTACACCTTC. Translated: CASGTGYDYGYTF.

This chain connects TRBV6-5 to TRBJ1-2, with 8 bases matching TRBD1. The V gene's germline CDR1 is MNHEY and CDR2 SVGAGI. Trimming took 0 bases from V and 8 from J; bases not matched to a gene: 8. This CDR3 has 15 residues. The CDR3: CASSYSLGTGYGYTF. The CDR3 region has the DNA TGTGCCAGCAGTTACTCGCTTGGGACAGGTTACGGCTACACCTTC.

This sequence joins TRBV29-1 and TRBJ1-2; 8 nucleotides align to TRBD1. The CDR3 is 13 residues long. After removal of 6 bases from V and 2 bases from J, the junction contained 5 bases not matched to a gene. Germline V gene sequence: CDR1 SQVTM, CDR2 ANQGSEA. CDR3 DNA sequence: TGCAGCGTGGACAGGGAACGAAACTATGGCTACACCTTC. It yields the protein CSVDRERNYGYTF. Filled out from reference TRBV29-1 and TRBJ1-2, the complete variable domain reads SAVISQKPSRDICQRGTSLTIQCQVDSQVTMMFWYRQQPGQSLTLIATANQGSEATYESGFVIDKFPISRPNLTFSTLTVSNMSPEDSSIYLCSVDRERNYGYTFGSGTRLTVV.

The chain carries TRBV28 and TRBJ2-2; TRBD1 aligns across 7 bases. V dropped 4 bases and J dropped 7; count of bases not matched to a gene: 6. Germline V gives CDR1 MDHEN, CDR2 SYDVKM. The CDR3 is 14 amino acids. The CDR3 region is CASSSGQLLGELFF. The CDR3 nucleotides are TGTGCCAGCAGTTCGGGACAGCTCCTCGGGGAGCTGTTTTTT.

CDR3 in DNA: TGTGCCAGCAGCGAACCCGGGACAGACGGTGAGCAGTACTTC. Translation gives CASSEPGTDGEQYF. The chain links TRBV6-5 to TRBJ2-7; the match to TRBD1 covers 7 bases. The V segment lost 6 bases and the J segment 7 bases; nucleotides outside the gene matches: 12. The CDR3 covers 14 residues. Germline V gene lookup returns CDR1 MNHEY and CDR2 SVGAGI.

V gene TRBV9 combines with J gene TRBJ1-1, with a weak D call TRBD1 (5 bases). Germline CDR1 SGDLS, CDR2 YYNGEE. The CDR3 length is 14 residues. Between the trimmed V and J ends, which lost 5 bases and 0 bases, there was a span of 11 bases. The CDR3: CASRAAGVNTEAFF. Written as DNA, the CDR3 is TGTGCCAGCAGGGCCGCGGGGGTGAACACTGAAGCTTTCTTT.

The DNA of the CDR3 is TGTGCCAGCAGCTTAGGACAGTGGAACACTGAAGCTTTCTTT. Translation: CASSLGQWNTEAFF. This chain uses TRBV7-2 with TRBJ1-1, with D possibly matching TRBD1 (5 bases). CDR1 SGHTA and CDR2 FQGNSA come from the germline V gene. Trimming shortened V by 1 base and J by 1 base, and 7 bases separated the two germline ends. The CDR3 sequence is 14 residues long.